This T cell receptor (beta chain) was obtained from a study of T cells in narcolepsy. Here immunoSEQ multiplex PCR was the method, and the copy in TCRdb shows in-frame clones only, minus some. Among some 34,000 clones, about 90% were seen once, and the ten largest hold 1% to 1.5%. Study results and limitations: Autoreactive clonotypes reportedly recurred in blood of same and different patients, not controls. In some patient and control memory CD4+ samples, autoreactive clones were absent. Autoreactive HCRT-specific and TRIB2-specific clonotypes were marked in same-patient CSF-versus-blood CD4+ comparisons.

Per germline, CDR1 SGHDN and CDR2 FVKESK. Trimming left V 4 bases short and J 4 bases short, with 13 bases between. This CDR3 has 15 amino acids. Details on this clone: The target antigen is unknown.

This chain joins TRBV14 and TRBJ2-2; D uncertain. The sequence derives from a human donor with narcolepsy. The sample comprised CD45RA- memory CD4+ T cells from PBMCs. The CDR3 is CASSPLGPPTGELFF. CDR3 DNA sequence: TGTGCCAGCAGCCCCCTTGGGCCCCCCACCGGGGAGCTGTTTTTT. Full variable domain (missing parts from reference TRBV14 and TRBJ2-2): EAGVTQFPSHSVIEKGQTVTLRCDPISGHDNLYWYRRVMGKEIKFLLHFVKESKQDESGMPNNRFLAERTGGTYSTLKVQPAELEDSGVYFCASSPLGPPTGELFFGEGSRLTVL.